One sample yielded the 21 T cell receptor beta chains listed below, sequenced in a study of blood T cell repertoires in COVID-19. The method was immunoSEQ multiplex PCR; TCRdb's version includes in-frame clones alone and lacks a portion of them. The sample consists of over 100,000 clones, over 60% of them appearing once. The sample taken for sequencing was peripheral blood. These receptor sequences come from a woman over 75 with acute or convalescent COVID-19.

The chain carries TRBV11-2 and TRBJ2-1; 13 nucleotides line up with TRBD2. V dropped 4 bases and J dropped 15; count of bases not matched to a gene: 9. Germline CDR1 is SGHAT and CDR2 is FQNNGV. The CDR3 runs 14 residues. This CDR3 is CASSWTSGGPGLFF. CDR3 coding DNA: TGTGCCAGCAGCTGGACTAGCGGGGGCCCGGGCCTGTTCTTC.

The genes are TRBV5-1 and TRBJ2-1; 12 bases are a match to TRBD1. Trimming cost V 3 bases and J 7 bases; bases outside gene matches: 5. CDR3 length: 15 residues. The V gene's germline CDR1 is SGHRS and CDR2 YFSETQ. The CDR3 reads CASSSGTGGLNEQFF. Written as DNA, the CDR3 is TGCGCCAGCAGCTCCGGGACAGGGGGCCTGAATGAGCAGTTCTTC.

The J gene is TRBJ1-1, the V gene TRBV19; the D gene is possibly TRBD1 (6 bases). The CDR3 extends over 14 amino acids. V gave up 7 bases and J gave up 8 bases, with 20 bases separating them. Germline values: CDR1 LNHDA, CDR2 SQIVND (reference sequence). In DNA, the CDR3 is TGTGCCAGTAAATCCCAAGGGGGTGTTTTAGAAGCTTTCTTT. Translated, it gives CASKSQGGVLEAFF.

CDR3 region: CAWSKGTGKLNTEAFF. The DNA for the CDR3 is TGTGCCTGGAGTAAGGGGACAGGGAAACTGAACACTGAAGCTTTCTTT. The V and J genes are TRBV30 and TRBJ1-1, with 9 bases identical to TRBD1. V shed 2 bases, J shed 0 bases, and the junction held 7 bases outside the gene matches. Germline-derived CDR1 and CDR2 are GTSNPN and SVGIG (reference sequence). This CDR3 has 16 amino acids. The whole variable domain, filled in from reference TRBV30 and TRBJ1-1, reads SQTIHQWPATLVQPVGSPLSLECTVEGTSNPNLYWYRQAAGRGLQLLFYSVGIGQISSEVPQNLSASRPQDRQFILSSKKLLLSDSGFYLCAWSKGTGKLNTEAFFGQGTRLTVV.

This clone showed up just once. The CDR3 DNA is TGTGCCAGCAGCCCAGGGCCTAGGTACGAGCAGTACTTC. It is translated as CASSPGPRYEQYF. The rearrangement joins TRBV3-1 (or the pseudogene TRBV3-2) to TRBJ2-7, with D perhaps matching TRBD1 (5 bases). Germline V gene lookup returns CDR1 LGHDT and CDR2 YNNKEL (reference sequence). The CDR3 spans 13 residues. The V and J ends lost 4 bases and 4 bases respectively, with 11 bases between them.

The sample holds a few counts of this clone. The chain couples TRBV5-5 to TRBJ1-1, with a possible D match to TRBD1 (6 bases). Trimming removed 3 bases at V and 1 base at J, with 16 bases between. CDR3 length: 16 amino acids. Per the germline V gene, CDR1 is SGHKS and CDR2 is YYEKEE (reference sequence). The CDR3 spells CASSSLQGMGNTEAFF. For the CDR3, the DNA is TGTGCCAGCAGCTCGTTACAGGGAATGGGGAACACTGAAGCTTTCTTT.

Comment on this clone: Other DNA sequences from this sample encode an identical CDR3 as well. The chain couples TRBV7-2 to TRBJ2-5, with a weak D call TRBD2 (7 bases). The V end was cut by 5 bases, the J end by 2 bases, with 12 bases between. The CDR3 sequence is 14 residues long. Germline loops: CDR1 SGHTA, CDR2 FQGNSA. The CDR3 sequence is CASSLQGGQETQYF. The CDR3 region has the DNA TGTGCCAGCAGCCTACAGGGAGGGCAAGAGACCCAGTACTTC.

The rearrangement joins TRBV27 to TRBJ1-1, with D possibly TRBD1 on 5 matching bases. The germline V gene encodes CDR1 MNHEY and CDR2 SMNVEV (reference sequence). This CDR3 has 13 amino acids. Deletions cut 4 bases from V and 6 bases from J, with 12 bases between. As DNA, the CDR3 is TGTGCCAGCAGTTATATCTCGACAGCTGAAGCTTTCTTT. It specifies CASSYISTAEAFF.

J is TRBJ1-4 and V is TRBV19; TRBD1 aligns across 9 bases. The CDR3 has 16 amino acids. Germline CDR1 LNHDA, CDR2 SQIVND (reference sequence). Trimming removed 4 bases from V and 7 bases from J; junction bases left unmatched: 10. The CDR3 DNA reads as TGTGCCAGTAGTACTGAGCTTGGGACAGGGAGTGAAAAACTGTTTTTT. This codes for CASSTELGTGSEKLFF. The entire variable domain, with the rest obtained from reference TRBV19 and TRBJ1-4, is as follows: DGGITQSPKYLFRKEGQNVTLSCEQNLNHDAMYWYRQDPGQGLRLIYYSQIVNDFQKGDIAEGYSVSREKKESFPLTVTSAQKNPTAFYLCASSTELGTGSEKLFFGSGTQLSVL.

V gene TRBV2 combines with J gene TRBJ2-7, with 10 positions matching TRBD2. Germline-derived CDR1 and CDR2 are SNHLY and FYNNEI. Unmatched junction bases numbered 4, after V lost 3 bases and J lost 5 bases. The CDR3 is 14 amino acids. CDR3 DNA sequence: TGTGCCAGCAGTGAGCTAGCGGGAGTGGACGAGCAGTACTTC. This codes for CASSELAGVDEQYF.

Remarks on this clone: This CDR3 is also generated by other DNA sequences in the sample. This chain links TRBV11-2 with TRBJ2-3; possibly TRBD1 for D (5 bases). Trimming shortened V by 1 base and J by 3 bases, and 5 bases separated the two germline ends. The CDR3 spans 13 residues. Germline CDR1 reads SGHAT; CDR2 reads FQNNGV. The CDR3: CASSLAGTDTQYF. CDR3 sequence (DNA): TGTGCCAGCAGCTTAGCAGGGACAGATACGCAGTATTTT. The full variable domain, with the rest looked up from reference TRBV11-2 and TRBJ2-3, is EAGVAQSPRYKIIEKRQSVAFWCNPISGHATLYWYQQILGQGPKLLIQFQNNGVVDDSQLPKDRFSAERLKGVDSTLKIQPAKLEDSAVYLCASSLAGTDTQYFGPGTRLTVL.

The V gene is TRBV19, the J gene TRBJ2-7, with TRBD1 matching 7 bases. The V gene's germline CDR1 is LNHDA and CDR2 SQIVND (reference sequence). The J segment lost 2 bases and the V segment lost 5 bases, leaving 9 bases of the junction unmatched. CDR3 size: 15 residues. The CDR3 coding sequence is TGTGCCAGTAGTGATACGGGGACAGAGACCTACGAGCAGTACTTC. It codes for CASSDTGTETYEQYF. The variable domain in full, with the rest retrieved from reference TRBV19 and TRBJ2-7, is DGGITQSPKYLFRKEGQNVTLSCEQNLNHDAMYWYRQDPGQGLRLIYYSQIVNDFQKGDIAEGYSVSREKKESFPLTVTSAQKNPTAFYLCASSDTGTETYEQYFGPGTRLTVT.

The chain carries TRBV6-2 or TRBV6-3 and TRBJ2-1; D is possibly TRBD2 (5 bases). There are 16 residues in the CDR3. Germline loops: CDR1 MNHEY, CDR2 SVGEGT. Trimming pared 0 bases from V and 7 bases from J, leaving 16 bases between. The CDR3 DNA follows: TGTGCCAGCAGTTACTCGACTACCGCAGGTCTGAATGAGCAGTTCTTC. Translation gives CASSYSTTAGLNEQFF.

This CDR3 is CASSLGGQYQETQYF. The CDR3 DNA reads as TGTGCCAGCAGCTTAGGCGGACAGTACCAAGAGACCCAGTACTTC. This chain uses TRBV7-9 with TRBJ2-5, with D perhaps TRBD1 (6 bases). Trimming took 1 base from V and 0 from J, leaving 9 bases between them. The CDR3 is made up of 15 amino acids. CDR1 is SEHNR and CDR2 is FQNEAQ in the germline V gene (reference sequence).

V is TRBV24-1 and J is TRBJ2-3; 9 nucleotides match TRBD1. Germline assignment: CDR1 KGHDR and CDR2 SFDVKD. Trimming cost V 2 bases and J 1 base; bases outside gene matches: 9. The CDR3 extends over 18 amino acids. Here the CDR3 DNA reads TGTGCCACCAGTGATTCTGGGTGGAGGGACAGGGGCACAGATACGCAGTATTTT. This gives the protein CATSDSGWRDRGTDTQYF.

In its sample, this clone was seen a few times. The chain has TRBV15 and TRBJ2-2, with 7 nucleotides matching TRBD2. Germline CDR1 and CDR2: LNHNV and YYDKDF (reference sequence). The V segment lost 6 bases and the J segment 5 bases; nucleotides outside the gene matches: 3. This CDR3 is built from 13 residues. In DNA, the CDR3 is TGTGCCACCAGGATCGGGAGGACCGGGGAGCTGTTTTTT. Translating gives CATRIGRTGELFF.

This clone was picked up a small number of times. The rearrangement uses TRBV11-2 and TRBJ1-3; D not resolved. The germline V gene has CDR1 SGHAT and CDR2 FQNNGV. The CDR3 length is 12 residues. V was shortened by 4 bases and J by 8 bases, with 9 bases between the two germline ends. The CDR3 region is CASSSTRYTIYF. The CDR3 region has the DNA TGTGCCAGCAGCTCCACGAGGTACACCATATATTTT.

In this sample, this clone turned up a few times. The chain carries TRBV2 and TRBJ2-3, with 7 bases lining up with TRBD2. V lost 6 bases to trimming and J lost 2 bases; unmatched junction nucleotides: 8. CDR3 length: 15 residues. Germline values: CDR1 SNHLY, CDR2 FYNNEI. The CDR3 sequence: CASRPTSRLTDTQYF. The CDR3 DNA sequence: TGTGCCAGCAGACCGACTAGCAGACTCACAGATACGCAGTATTTT.

J is TRBJ2-5 and V is TRBV5-1, with TRBD2 identical over 8 bases. The CDR3 totals 15 residues. Trimming at V came to 4 bases and at J to 1 base, leaving 6 bases not matched to a gene. Per germline, CDR1 SGHRS and CDR2 YFSETQ. The CDR3 is CASSPLGGGQETQYF. The CDR3 DNA reads as TGCGCCAGCAGCCCCCTCGGGGGGGGCCAAGAGACCCAGTACTTC.

The V and J genes are TRBV23-1 and TRBJ2-7, with TRBD1 matching over 8 bases. Being an ORF, TRBV23-1 has a function that is uncertain. The V and J ends lost 9 bases and 3 bases, in that order; junction bases with no gene match: 7. This CDR3 region has 13 residues. The CDR3 region is CASNKQGGYEQYF. CDR3 DNA sequence: TGCGCCAGTAACAAACAGGGGGGCTACGAGCAGTACTTC.

The sample holds one count of this clone. The V gene is TRBV18, the J gene TRBJ1-2, with unresolved D. The CDR3 spans 15 residues. Germline values: CDR1 KGHSH, CDR2 LQKENI. V was cut by 0 bases and J by 4 bases, with 12 bases left in between. The CDR3 region has the DNA TGTGCCAGCTCACCACCAGTCCGGGATGGCTATGGCTACACCTTC. Amino acid sequence: CASSPPVRDGYGYTF.